This paragraph reports one TCR beta chain. Its antigen remains unidentified. Time point specified: blood 4 weeks post-SBRT, at nephrectomy. Treatment in this sample: 15 Gy SBRT to primary tumor, nephrectomy 4 weeks later. Nephrectomy followed 15 Gy stereotactic body radiation by 4 weeks. The patient's renal cell carcinoma had clear cell pathology. Produced via immunoSEQ multiplex PCR; TCRdb's table is partial and in-frame only. The table includes roughly 92,000 clones, 65% to 90% detected once. The data were obtained in a study of radiation and T cells in renal cell carcinoma. Notes on the study in general: No pretreatment tumor biopsies were available for baseline clonotypes.

The TCR originated in a man in his fifties or sixties with renal cell carcinoma. Sequencing used blood, obtained from a patient whose treatment included radiotherapy and nephrectomy.

CDR3 residues: CALTGNYGYTF. The CDR3 DNA reads as TGTGCCTTGACAGGGAACTATGGCTACACCTTC. This rearrangement joins TRBV7-9 to TRBJ1-2, with 7 bases identical to TRBD1. The germline CDR1 and CDR2 sequences are SEHNR and FQNEAQ (reference sequence). This CDR3 comprises 11 residues. The J segment lost 2 bases and the V segment lost 11 bases, leaving 2 bases of the junction unmatched.